The 28 T cell receptor beta chains below were found in one sample sequenced in a study of cytomegalovirus exposure and HLA in healthy donors. PCR was performed using 60 Vbeta and 13 Jbeta primers. Clones were read by immunoSEQ multiplex PCR, and TCRdb kept only the in-frame ones, dropping some. The sample yields about 190,000 clones, approximately 81% seen once. The sample was PBMCs. All receptors come from a woman under 30 in good health and CMV-seropositive.

V and J are TRBV12-5 and TRBJ2-7; 7 nucleotides align to TRBD1. This CDR3 spans 16 amino acids. Germline V lookup: CDR1 LGHNT, CDR2 FRNRAP. Losses at the gene ends were 2 bases for V and 4 bases for J; bases not matched to a gene: 11. CDR3 loop: CASGLFLGTEDYEQYF. CDR3 DNA: TGTGCTAGTGGTTTGTTCCTCGGGACAGAAGATTACGAGCAGTACTTC.

J is TRBJ2-3 and V is TRBV11-2; D remains unclear. With 5 bases removed from V and 2 bases from J, the gap between germline ends came to 11 bases. Germline lookup yields CDR1 SGHAT and CDR2 FQNNGV. The CDR3 extends over 14 amino acids. This CDR3 reads CASSRPESTDTQYF. In DNA, the CDR3 is TGTGCCAGCAGCCGTCCGGAGTCCACAGATACGCAGTATTTT.

The chain couples TRBV30 to TRBJ2-1; 7 nucleotides match TRBD2. This CDR3 is 14 amino acids long. The junction had 11 bases not matched to a gene; V was cut back by 3 bases and J by 9 bases. The germline V gene encodes CDR1 GTSNPN and CDR2 SVGIG (reference sequence). The CDR3 spells CAWSGTGGPFEQFF. The CDR3 DNA reads TGTGCCTGGAGCGGGACGGGGGGACCCTTTGAGCAGTTCTTC. The full variable domain, completed using reference TRBV30 and TRBJ2-1, is SQTIHQWPATLVQPVGSPLSLECTVEGTSNPNLYWYRQAAGRGLQLLFYSVGIGQISSEVPQNLSASRPQDRQFILSSKKLLLSDSGFYLCAWSGTGGPFEQFFGPGTRLTVL.

The V gene is TRBV19, the J gene TRBJ2-5, with 11 positions matching TRBD1. Germline V gene sequence: CDR1 LNHDA, CDR2 SQIVND (reference sequence). The CDR3 totals 16 residues. With V trimmed by 1 base and J by 4 bases, 5 bases remained unmatched. CDR3 DNA: TGTGCCAGTAGTATAGCTGGACAGGGGGCCTCAGAGACCCAGTACTTC. Translating it yields CASSIAGQGASETQYF.

V is TRBV19 and J is TRBJ2-3, with 9 bases matching TRBD2. The V gene end was trimmed by 4 bases and the J gene end by 2 bases; junction bases not matched to a gene: 1. In germline, CDR1 is LNHDA, CDR2 SQIVND (reference sequence). The CDR3 contains 14 residues. The CDR3, as DNA: TGTGCCAGTAGTACTAGCGGGAACACAGATACGCAGTATTTT. Translated, it gives CASSTSGNTDTQYF. The full variable domain, in which reference TRBV19 and TRBJ2-3 provide the parts outside the CDR3, is DGGITQSPKYLFRKEGQNVTLSCEQNLNHDAMYWYRQDPGQGLRLIYYSQIVNDFQKGDIAEGYSVSREKKESFPLTVTSAQKNPTAFYLCASSTSGNTDTQYFGPGTRLTVL.

This chain links TRBV30 with TRBJ1-1; D possibly corresponds to TRBD1 (5 bases). The germline CDR1 and CDR2 sequences are GTSNPN and SVGIG (reference sequence). The CDR3 has 11 amino acids. V shed 1 base and J shed 10 bases, with 10 bases lying between them. This CDR3 reads CAWSGGGAAFF. The CDR3 DNA reads as TGTGCCTGGAGTGGGGGAGGGGCAGCTTTCTTT.

The chain links TRBV9 to TRBJ2-7, with 7 bases lining up with TRBD1. This CDR3 comprises 15 residues. J was trimmed by 2 bases and V by 4 bases; bases with no gene match: 9. Germline V CDR1 and CDR2: SGDLS, YYNGEE. For the CDR3, the DNA is TGTGCCAGCAGCCTCGAGAGGACAGGAGCCTACGAGCAGTACTTC. Its protein is CASSLERTGAYEQYF.

V and J are TRBV29-1 and TRBJ1-6; 7 bases fit TRBD1. CDR1 and CDR2 (germline): SQVTM, ANQGSEA. This CDR3 has 13 amino acids. J gave up 5 bases and V 6 bases, and 4 bases lay outside the gene matches. CDR3 DNA sequence: TGCAGCGTGGGTACAGGGGATAATTCACCCCTCCACTTT. As protein: CSVGTGDNSPLHF.

This clone was seen just once. Written as DNA, the CDR3 is TGTGCCAGCAGTGTAGACAGCCTAGCTAACTATGGCTACACCTTC. Amino acid sequence: CASSVDSLANYGYTF. V gene TRBV2 combines with J gene TRBJ1-2; tentative D call: TRBD1 (5 bases). The germline gives CDR1 SNHLY, CDR2 FYNNEI. This CDR3 comprises 15 residues. The V end was cut by 4 bases, the J end by 0 bases, with 12 bases between.

The rearrangement uses TRBV5-6 and TRBJ1-1, with TRBD1 as a possible D gene (5 bases). The germline gives CDR1 SGHDT, CDR2 YYEEEE. The CDR3 length is 14 residues. Between the trimmed V and J ends, which lost 2 bases and 9 bases, there was a span of 17 bases. CDR3: CASSFRGLSQKAFF. The CDR3 DNA reads as TGTGCCAGCAGCTTCCGGGGACTTAGTCAGAAAGCTTTCTTT.

This clone came up once. The chain has TRBV30 and TRBJ2-5; 7 bases are a match to TRBD2. Germline V gene sequence: CDR1 GTSNPN, CDR2 SVGIG (reference sequence). This CDR3 has 14 residues. V dropped 0 bases and J dropped 5; count of bases not matched to a gene: 6. CDR3 loop: CAWSVPGGMETQYF. In DNA, the CDR3 is TGTGCCTGGAGTGTACCGGGGGGAATGGAGACCCAGTACTTC. Looking up the rest from reference TRBV30 and TRBJ2-5 gives the full variable domain: SQTIHQWPATLVQPVGSPLSLECTVEGTSNPNLYWYRQAAGRGLQLLFYSVGIGQISSEVPQNLSASRPQDRQFILSSKKLLLSDSGFYLCAWSVPGGMETQYFGPGTRLLVL.

This clone was seen only a few times. The chain employs TRBV15 and TRBJ1-2; 11 bases align to TRBD1. Losses at the gene ends were 2 bases for V and 7 bases for J; bases not matched to a gene: 9. Germline V gives CDR1 LNHNV, CDR2 YYDKDF (reference sequence). CDR3 length equals 16 residues. The chain's CDR3 is CATSRFPGQGGTGYTF. The CDR3 nucleotides read TGTGCCACCAGCAGATTCCCGGGACAGGGGGGGACTGGCTACACCTTC.

The chain couples TRBV21-1 to TRBJ2-5; TRBD2 was called by the table and not checked on the DNA. TRBV21-1 is a recognized pseudogene. The CDR3 is made up of 17 amino acids. The CDR3 loop reads CASSKAPLAGGPETQYF. The DNA for the CDR3 is TGTGCCAGCAGCAAAGCCCCACTAGCGGGGGGGCCTGAGACCCAGTACTTC.

The chain has TRBV29-1 and TRBJ1-1; 8 nucleotides align to TRBD1. Germline-derived CDR1 and CDR2 are SQVTM and ANQGSEA. The CDR3 totals 14 residues. Trimming cost V 3 bases and J 4 bases; bases outside gene matches: 7. The CDR3 DNA reads TGCAGCGTTGATGGAGGACAGGGAGGCACTGAAGCTTTCTTT. Its translation: CSVDGGQGGTEAFF.

The chain is built from TRBV6-1 and TRBJ1-3; D may be TRBD1 (6 bases). Germline V gene data show CDR1 as MNHNS and CDR2 as SASEGT. This CDR3 spans 13 amino acids. V gave up 9 bases and J gave up 2 bases, with 11 bases separating them. For the CDR3, the DNA is TGTGCCAGTCAAAGGACAGCTGGAAACACCATATATTTT. This encodes CASQRTAGNTIYF.

The chain employs TRBV9 and TRBJ2-7; perhaps TRBD1 as D (6 bases). This CDR3 is 15 amino acids long. Trimming took 3 bases from V and 2 from J, leaving 15 bases between them. Looked up from germline, CDR1 is SGDLS and CDR2 is YYNGEE. This CDR3 reads CASSGGAGDPYEQYF. DNA of the CDR3: TGTGCCAGCAGCGGAGGGGCAGGGGACCCCTACGAGCAGTACTTC.

The J gene is TRBJ1-6, the V gene TRBV27; a possible D gene is TRBD1 (5 bases). Trimming took off 0 bases at V and 9 bases at J, with 12 bases between the two ends. Germline-derived CDR1 and CDR2 are MNHEY and SMNVEV (reference sequence). The CDR3 has 15 amino acids. Here the CDR3 DNA reads TGTGCCAGCAGTTTATCGCCGACAGCAGTTTCACCCCTCCACTTT. Its protein is CASSLSPTAVSPLHF.

V and J are TRBV6-5 and TRBJ2-7; the D gene is possibly TRBD2 (6 bases). V dropped 2 bases and J dropped 5 bases, with 13 bases sitting between them. Looked up from germline, CDR1 is MNHEY and CDR2 is SVGAGI. The CDR3 loop spans 14 amino acids. The CDR3 region is CASSYHGGRNEQYF. The DNA for the CDR3 is TGTGCCAGCAGTTACCACGGGGGAAGGAACGAGCAGTACTTC.

This clone showed up just a few times. The V call is TRBV9, the J call TRBJ1-2; possible D gene TRBD1, 6 bases. The germline V and J ends were trimmed by 3 bases and 0 bases, with 18 bases remaining between them. CDR3 length equals 17 residues. Looked up from germline, CDR1 is SGDLS and CDR2 is YYNGEE. CDR3 bases: TGTGCCAGCAGCGGGTGGGGGGGCTTCGGGGCTAACTATGGCTACACCTTC. Its protein product is CASSGWGGFGANYGYTF.

CDR3 nucleotides: TGTGCCAGCAGCTTCGACGGGGTCAGTGAGCAGTTCTTC. Translation gives CASSFDGVSEQFF. V and J are TRBV5-5 and TRBJ2-1; tentative D call: TRBD2 (5 bases). This CDR3 spans 13 amino acids. Trimming took off 2 bases at V and 9 bases at J, with 12 bases between the two ends. Germline V lookup: CDR1 SGHKS, CDR2 YYEKEE (reference sequence).

The chain uses TRBV5-1 and TRBJ2-3, with D tentatively TRBD1 (5 bases). V lost 0 bases and J 4 bases, leaving 9 bases between the germline ends. Per germline, CDR1 SGHRS and CDR2 YFSETQ. The CDR3 loop spans 14 amino acids. This CDR3 reads CASSLAPGSDTQYF. The CDR3 DNA follows: TGCGCCAGCAGCTTGGCACCAGGGTCAGATACGCAGTATTTT. The whole variable domain, filled in from reference TRBV5-1 and TRBJ2-3, reads KAGVTQTPRYLIKTRGQQVTLSCSPISGHRSVSWYQQTPGQGLQFLFEYFSETQRNKGNFPGRFSGRQFSNSRSEMNVSTLELGDSALYLCASSLAPGSDTQYFGPGTRLTVL.

In this sample, this clone turned up a few times. The rearrangement uses TRBV5-5 and TRBJ2-1; TRBD1 agrees at 9 bases. Looked up from germline, CDR1 is SGHKS and CDR2 is YYEKEE (reference sequence). The CDR3 loop spans 15 amino acids. The V and J ends lost 0 bases and 8 bases, in that order; junction bases with no gene match: 6. The CDR3 is CASSLGQGVVYEQFF. In nucleotides, the CDR3 is TGTGCCAGCAGCTTGGGACAGGGGGTAGTCTATGAGCAGTTCTTC.

This chain links TRBV4-2 with TRBJ2-3; a weak D match, TRBD2 (6 bases). The CDR3 is 15 amino acids. The germline V and J ends were trimmed by 7 bases and 2 bases, with 16 bases remaining between them. Germline lookup yields CDR1 LGHNA and CDR2 YNFKEQ. CDR3: CASTPLSSDTDTQYF. CDR3 coding DNA: TGTGCCAGCACCCCTCTCTCTAGCGACACAGATACGCAGTATTTT.

V gene TRBV30 combines with J gene TRBJ2-4, with 7 bases lining up with TRBD2. Germline assignment: CDR1 GTSNPN and CDR2 SVGIG (reference sequence). This CDR3 comprises 17 residues. The ends lost 0 bases at V and 0 bases at J; junction bases unmatched: 8. Here the CDR3 reads CAWSVGGSGGAKNIQYF. CDR3 DNA: TGTGCCTGGAGTGTTGGGGGTTCGGGGGGAGCCAAAAACATTCAGTACTTC.

The gene calls are TRBV5-4 and TRBJ2-4; 7 bases fit TRBD1. CDR1 and CDR2 from the germline V gene are SGHNT and YYREEE (reference sequence). After removal of 0 bases from V and 9 bases from J, the junction contained 9 bases not matched to a gene. The length of the CDR3 is 15 residues. The CDR3 here is CASSLGSGTASIQYF. In DNA form, the CDR3 reads TGTGCCAGCAGCTTGGGAAGTGGGACAGCCAGCATTCAGTACTTC.

This clone was recorded a few times. The chain recombines TRBV27 with TRBJ2-5; tentatively, D is TRBD2 (5 bases). Trimming pared 3 bases from V and 5 bases from J, leaving 13 bases between. There are 14 residues in the CDR3. In germline, CDR1 is MNHEY, CDR2 SMNVEV (reference sequence). The CDR3 sequence: CASSFDRTAETQYF. In DNA, the CDR3 is TGTGCCAGCAGTTTCGATCGGACTGCGGAGACCCAGTACTTC.

This clone was seen only once. The J gene is TRBJ2-2, the V gene TRBV11-2; weak D call: TRBD2 (6 bases). Germline CDR1 and CDR2: SGHAT and FQNNGV. The CDR3 has 17 amino acids. Trimming shortened V by 4 bases and J by 1 base, and 16 bases separated the two germline ends. The CDR3 coding sequence is TGTGCCAGCAGCTCCCTAAGGAGGCGGGGGAACACCGGGGAGCTGTTTTTT. It is translated as CASSSLRRRGNTGELFF.

The chain is built from TRBV14 and TRBJ2-5; the match to TRBD2 covers 12 bases. CDR1 is SGHDN and CDR2 is FVKESK in the germline V gene. Trimming took 0 bases from V and 6 from J; bases not matched to a gene: 8. The CDR3 is 17 residues long. In nucleotides, the CDR3 is TGTGCCAGCAGCCAAGATCCTAGCGGGGGGGTAATGAAGACCCAGTACTTC. This encodes CASSQDPSGGVMKTQYF. The entire variable domain, with the rest obtained from reference TRBV14 and TRBJ2-5, is as follows: EAGVTQFPSHSVIEKGQTVTLRCDPISGHDNLYWYRRVMGKEIKFLLHFVKESKQDESGMPNNRFLAERTGGTYSTLKVQPAELEDSGVYFCASSQDPSGGVMKTQYFGPGTRLLVL.